This TCR beta chain came from a study of OX40 agonist ivuxolimab in advanced cancers. Study summary: Six ivuxolimab dose levels, 0.01 to 10 mg/kg, were given intravenously every 2 weeks. The diagnoses of dose-escalation patients were hepatocellular carcinoma, melanoma, renal cell or head and neck cancer. Three patients, one with hepatocellular carcinoma and two with cutaneous melanoma, responded partially.

The method was immunoSEQ multiplex PCR; TCRdb's version includes in-frame clones alone and lacks a portion of them. Here the sample spans tens of thousands of clones, approximately 81% being singletons. With V trimmed by 4 bases and J by 5 bases, 6 bases remained unmatched. The CDR3 covers 14 residues. Per the germline V gene, CDR1 is SGHRS and CDR2 is YFSETQ. This TCR was recovered from an adult with an advanced solid tumor such as melanoma, head and neck, liver or kidney cancer. J is TRBJ2-1 and V is TRBV5-1; 7 positions match TRBD1. Sequenced here: CD4+ or CD8+ T cells sorted from blood, sampled in a trial of the OX40 agonist ivuxolimab. The CDR3: CASSPQGFHNEQFF. CDR3 DNA sequence: TGCGCCAGCAGCCCACAGGGGTTCCACAATGAGCAGTTCTTC.